This T cell receptor beta chain was captured in a study of PD-L1 blockade in urothelial cancer (dated by TCRdb to about 2017). Turning to the overall study: Therapy was started at some point between 2014 and 2016 for all patients, and atezolizumab 1,200 mg was administered intravenously every 3 weeks. About nine tenths of the roughly 29 patients were identified as males with urothelial cancer of bladder origin, and a prior smoking history was reported by 18 of 29 patients. An ECOG performance status of 0 or 1 was recorded for the patients, and 0 to 3 prior chemotherapy regimens had been received by the patients. Blood samples were analyzed at 3 weeks after treatment start (second dose) and at 6 weeks after treatment start. A median of about 140,000 T cells and around 81,000 unique TCRs was obtained from blood samples, and a median clonality of around 0.072 was observed. Somatic, immune and clinical correlates of response to PD-L1 blockade with atezolizumab in urothelial cancer were the focus of an exploratory multi-omic analysis. TCR sequencing covered pretreatment tumor samples and matched, serially collected peripheral blood taken before and after atezolizumab treatment. Durable clinical benefit meant progression-free survival longer than 6 months, and TCR features were also tested against progression-free and overall survival. Whole exome sequencing and RNA sequencing of pretreatment tumors were performed alongside TCR sequencing in the same patients. Durable clinical benefit was achieved by nine patients and was not achieved by 20 patients. Approximately 30 patients had pretreatment blood TCR-seq, some 25 had at least one posttreatment blood collection, and some 25 had tumor TCR-seq.

Results the study describes overall, beyond this receptor: Improved progression-free and overall survival was found to be associated with pretreatment peripheral blood TCR clonality below the median. Patients with durable benefit showed greater expansion of tumor-associated TCR clones in peripheral blood 3 weeks after starting treatment (n of about 22, p = 0.022). Because of the small sample size (n of about 30) and the many exploratory analyses performed, the results are intended to be regarded as hypothesis-generating.

The meaning of the sample's time point label: pretreatment peripheral blood. A total of 25 to 30 patients with locally advanced or metastatic urothelial carcinoma, treated at Memorial Sloan Kettering on a trial protocol, made up the cohort. Peripheral blood mononuclear cells were collected from each patient pretreatment and during treatment, giving between 1 and 8 total time points per patient. The Qiagen DNeasy Blood extraction kit was used to purify genomic DNA from total PBMCs and tumor samples. PBMCs were collected pretreatment and during treatment and were isolated and stored as previously described. Note on this clone: This clone's antigen is unknown. The record has no base qualities; no much larger clone is one base away.

Synthetic TCR analog templates were spiked into each PCR so that absolute template abundance could be estimated from read counts. The immunoSEQ assay used bias-controlled V and J gene primers to amplify TCRbeta CDR3 regions from genomic DNA. Sequencing of rearranged TCRbeta segments was performed at approximately 20X coverage. Per the source publication's procedure: Clustering was used to correct sequencing errors, and CDR3s were annotated against IMGT so that V, D and J genes could be assigned. Out-of-frame and stop-codon sequences were excluded, and only productive TCRbeta rearrangements were used in downstream analyses. Clonality was calculated as one minus the Shannon entropy normalized by the log of the number of unique productive sequences. Fisher's exact test with Benjamini-Hochberg correction, using a cutoff of adjusted p below 0.01, was how clones that differed between time points or between blood and tumor were identified. TCRdb re-hosts the immuneACCESS table, in-frame sequences only. Its copies lack some clones; in the studies checked, an unresolved V gene accounts for under half of them, and the cause for the rest is not known. The V and J calls and clone size come from that table; D and trimming were worked out from the DNA. For this sample the table gives fewer than 50,000 clones, of which roughly four fifths were detected only once. The ten largest account for approximately 2.9% of the sample.

This TCR came from a man aged 70-80 years with urothelial cancer. Sequences were derived from PBMCs, sampled around atezolizumab (anti-PD-L1) treatment.

For the CDR3, the sequence is CSVDGGTEAFF. DNA sequence: TGCAGCGTTGATGGGGGGACTGAAGCTTTCTTT. This sequence uses TRBV29-1 and TRBJ1-1; the D region possibly corresponds to TRBD1 (5 bases align). The cysteine opens and the phenylalanine closes a CDR3 of 11 amino acids. The retained sequence is limited to the CDR3, 33 bases, with the frame set at the first base. CDR1 and CDR2, looked up from the germline V gene, are SQVTM and ANQGSEA. Trimming costs V 3 bases and J 5 bases, and their ends lie 7 bases apart.